This record looks at one TCR beta chain sequence and its context. This sample stems from a study of blood T cell repertoires in COVID-19. Study-wide background: Both acute and convalescent COVID-19 samples were obtained from the United States, Italy and Spain.

TCRdb's copy holds only in-frame clones and misses some; the assay was immunoSEQ multiplex PCR. The sample holds about 370,000 clones, approximately 88% seen once. Sequencing was carried out using peripheral blood. The sequence was collected from a woman aged 25 to 39 with COVID-19, enrolled during active disease.

In DNA, the CDR3 is TGTGCCAGTAGTACGGGGAGGGGAACCTTGAACACCGGGGAGCTGTTTTTT. The encoded protein is CASSTGRGTLNTGELFF. The genes are TRBV19 and TRBJ2-2; TRBD2 aligns across 7 bases. The germline V gene has CDR1 LNHDA and CDR2 SQIVND (reference sequence). With 4 bases clipped from V and 1 base from J, the junction kept 9 bases outside the gene matches. CDR3 length: 17 amino acids.